The rows below give T cell receptor beta chains drawn from one sample of a study of shared clonotypes between healthy human individuals. Data came from immunoSEQ multiplex PCR; TCRdb stores just in-frame clones and leaves some out. The repertoire holds more than 400,000 clones, with approximately 84% as singletons. Sequences were obtained from PBMCs. The source is a woman aged 35 to 49 in good health. Some clones in this sample may be carry-over from other donors' samples. CDR3s include the opening cysteine and the closing phenylalanine or tryptophan. The D gene is left open where the match is weak. A row's size may be missing; if present it is once, few, many or a size class.

j_call v_call d_call clone_size cdr3_aa cdr3_nt
TRBJ2-7 TRBV10-3 NA NA CAISEPTRGYEQYF TGTGCCATCAGTGAGCCCACCCGGGGGTACGAGCAGTACTTC
TRBJ1-3 TRBV10-3 NA once CAIRAEGSGNTIYF TGTGCCATCAGGGCTGAGGGGTCTGGAAACACCATATATTTT
TRBJ2-5 TRBV13 NA many CASSQTFVETQYF TGTGCCAGCAGCCAGACCTTTGTGGAGACCCAGTACTTC
TRBJ2-2 TRBV2 TRBD1 few CASRLGQGGTGELFF TGTGCCAGCAGACTAGGACAGGGGGGCACCGGGGAGCTGTTTTTT
TRBJ2-5 TRBV5-6 TRBD2 NA CASSQIHSGRAGEETQYF TGTGCCAGCAGCCAAATCCATAGCGGGAGGGCCGGCGAAGAGACCCAGTACTTC
TRBJ1-4 TRBV19 NA NA CASSVTGATNEKLFF TGTGCCAGTAGTGTCACAGGTGCAACTAATGAAAAACTGTTTTTT
TRBJ1-2 TRBV6-5 NA NA CASSNRGYGYTF TGTGCCAGCAGTAATAGGGGATATGGCTACACCTTC
TRBJ1-1 TRBV27 NA NA CASRAIYRTMNTEAFF TGTGCCAGCAGGGCGATTTACAGGACAATGAACACTGAAGCTTTCTTT
TRBJ2-7 TRBV6-5 TRBD1 many CATSRDSFYEQYF TGTGCCACCTCGAGGGACAGCTTCTACGAGCAGTACTTC
TRBJ2-2 TRBV15 NA NA CATSREAGSYTGELFF TGTGCCACCAGCAGAGAAGCGGGTTCGTACACCGGGGAGCTGTTTTTT
TRBJ2-7 TRBV19 TRBD2 NA CASSIPGLANEQYF TGTGCCAGTAGTATCCCGGGACTAGCAAACGAGCAGTACTTC
TRBJ2-7 TRBV28 TRBD1 few CASSRQGPYEQYF TGTGCCAGCAGCCGACAGGGCCCCTACGAGCAGTACTTC
TRBJ2-7 TRBV6-1 TRBD2 NA CASSSTGTSTYEQYF TGTGCCAGCAGCAGCACCGGGACTAGTACTTACGAGCAGTACTTC
TRBJ2-7 TRBV15 NA NA CATSRDARGLTGGYYEQYF TGTGCCACCAGCAGAGATGCAAGAGGTTTGACAGGAGGTTACTACGAGCAGTACTTC
TRBJ2-7 TRBV19 TRBD2 NA CASRGLGGAYEQYF TGTGCCAGTAGGGGACTAGGAGGGGCCTACGAGCAGTACTTC
TRBJ2-5 TRBV18 NA once CASSPLAVQETQYF TGTGCCAGCTCACCACTGGCGGTACAAGAGACCCAGTACTTC
TRBJ2-3 TRBV2 TRBD2 many CASALGLADWGTDTQYF TGTGCCAGCGCCTTGGGACTAGCGGATTGGGGCACAGATACGCAGTATTTT
TRBJ1-5 TRBV27 NA NA CASSRQSNQPQHF TGTGCCAGCAGTCGACAGAGCAATCAGCCCCAGCATTTT
TRBJ1-4 TRBV19 NA NA CASSMGHLGEKLFF TGTGCCAGTAGTATGGGACACTTAGGGGAAAAACTGTTTTTT
TRBJ1-4 TRBV28 NA NA CASSLGGKLFF TGTGCCAGCAGTTTAGGGGGAAAACTGTTTTTT
TRBJ1-2 TRBV7-8 NA few CATLGVGYGYTF TGTGCCACGTTGGGGGTTGGCTATGGCTACACCTTC
TRBJ1-1 TRBV5-1 TRBD1 NA CASSYTAGGTEAFF TGCGCCAGCAGCTATACCGCAGGGGGCACTGAAGCTTTCTTT
TRBJ2-5 TRBV6-6 TRBD2 NA CASSYGLAGGGGTQYF TGTGCCAGCAGTTACGGGCTAGCGGGAGGAGGGGGGACCCAGTACTTC
TRBJ2-1 TRBV5-6 NA NA CASSSGLVSYNEQFF TGTGCCAGCAGCTCAGGACTGGTGTCCTACAATGAGCAGTTCTTC
TRBJ2-7 TRBV27 NA NA CATSRQGPTYEQYF TGTGCCACTTCGAGGCAGGGGCCCACCTACGAGCAGTACTTC
TRBJ2-1 TRBV5-1 TRBD2 NA CASSMTSGSVINEQFF TGCGCCAGCAGCATGACTAGCGGGAGTGTGATCAATGAGCAGTTCTTC
TRBJ2-1 TRBV7-6 TRBD2 NA CTSSRGALAGGSSYNEQFF TGTACCAGCAGCCGGGGGGCACTAGCGGGAGGGAGCTCATACAATGAGCAGTTCTTC
TRBJ1-1 TRBV18 NA NA CASSPLELNTEAFF TGTGCCAGCTCACCACTAGAGTTGAACACTGAAGCTTTCTTT
TRBJ2-7 TRBV10-1 NA once CASNHSRASGHNYEQYF TGCGCCAGCAACCATAGCCGGGCCAGCGGGCATAACTACGAGCAGTACTTC
TRBJ1-1 TRBV4-1 NA NA CASSQPLGPGGAFF TGCGCCAGCAGCCAGCCTTTAGGACCGGGGGGAGCTTTCTTT
TRBJ1-3 TRBV7-9 NA NA CASSSHRETGNTIYF TGTGCCAGCAGCTCCCACAGGGAAACTGGAAACACCATATATTTT